Reported below is one TCR beta chain. This sample is part of a study of blood T cell repertoires in COVID-19. Turning to the study itself: T cells, B-cell-depleted T cells, or PBMCs supplied cDNA or gDNA.

J lost 4 bases, V lost 5 bases, and 9 bases had no gene match. This CDR3 is 16 amino acids long. Germline CDR1 reads SGHTA; CDR2 reads FQGNSA. Here immunoSEQ multiplex PCR was the method, and the copy in TCRdb shows in-frame clones only, minus some. The sample has about 190,000 clones; almost 90% are singletons. V gene TRBV7-2 combines with J gene TRBJ2-3; 10 bases fit TRBD2. This receptor was identified in a man aged 45-65 years with acute or convalescent COVID-19. The sequenced sample consisted of peripheral blood. CDR3 nucleotides: TGTGCCAGCAGCCCATCACTAGCGGGGATATCAGATACGCAGTATTTT. It specifies CASSPSLAGISDTQYF.